The 29 T cell receptor beta chains presented below share a single source sample, sequenced in a study of T-cell memory formation after mild COVID-19 (dated by TCRdb to about 2021). The library was prepared using 5' RACE. Instrument on record: Illumina NovaSeq 6000. TCRdb reprocessing: public reads trimmed at Q25 with fastp, clones called with MiXCR, in-frame beta chains kept. Every CDR3 protein is listed once, alongside the most common genes and DNA of its rows. The sample includes nearly 200,000 distinct CDR3 sequences, with approximately 16% observed a single time. The ten most abundant clones make up 2.4% of the sample. Material: PBMCs or a T cell subset sorted from them (not recorded which). The receptors were sampled from an adult woman who had mild COVID-19 (a few samples of this study predate the infection). The sample titles of this study are shuffled in the database, so cell type and time point are left out; the donor was told from shared clones.

The table lists this clonotype with a count of one. The DNA for the CDR3 is TGTGCCTGGACCGGGCAGACTAACTATGGCTACACCTTC. Encoded protein: CAWTGQTNYGYTF. This chain uses TRBV30 with TRBJ1-2; D gene ambiguous. This CDR3 is 13 amino acids long. Per the germline V gene, CDR1 is GTSNPN and CDR2 is SVGIG (reference sequence). Deletions cut 4 bases from V and 0 bases from J, with 9 bases between.

The J gene is TRBJ1-4, the V gene TRBV12-3 or TRBV12-4; D is ambiguous. The CDR3 runs 14 residues. Trimming cost V 3 bases and J 8 bases, with 13 bases left between them. The CDR3 nucleotides read TGTGCCAGCAGTTTTGGCGGGGTGAGGGAAAAACTGTTTTTT. This translates into CASSFGGVREKLFF.

There are many counts of this clonotype. The chain uses TRBV5-8 and TRBJ2-2, with 12 positions matching TRBD1. The CDR3 sequence is 16 residues long. V gave up 2 bases and J gave up 4 bases; unmatched junction bases: 3. From germline, CDR1 is SGHTS and CDR2 YDEGEE. The chain's CDR3 is CASSLWDRGRTGELFF. In DNA form, the CDR3 reads TGTGCCAGCAGCTTATGGGACAGGGGGCGCACCGGGGAGCTGTTTTTT.

Regarding this clonotype: One end of the junction varies from germline; a read error may be responsible. V usage is TRBV9 and J usage is TRBJ2-3; possibly TRBD1 or TRBD2 for D (5 bases each). Germline V lookup: CDR1 SGDLS, CDR2 YYNGEE. The length of the CDR3 is 15 residues. The CDR3 nucleotides are TGTGCCGGCAGCGCCGGGACGCCTAGCACAGATACGCAGTATTTT. Its translation is CAGSAGTPSTDTQYF.

V is TRBV12-3 or TRBV12-4 and J is TRBJ2-2; no reliable D call. Trimming shortened V by 6 bases and J by 7 bases, and 12 bases separated the two germline ends. The CDR3 runs to 13 residues. The CDR3, as DNA: TGTGCCAGCAGCCCAAGTAGAGTCGGGGAGCTGTTTTTT. Translating gives CASSPSRVGELFF.

This chain connects TRBV24-1 to TRBJ2-3; 8 nucleotides align to TRBD2. Germline CDR1 is KGHDR and CDR2 is SFDVKD. V lost 4 bases to trimming and J lost 0 bases; unmatched junction nucleotides: 5. This CDR3 has 16 amino acids. The CDR3 region has the DNA TGTGCCACCAGTGACAGGAGCGGGGGCAGCACAGATACGCAGTATTTT. Encoded protein: CATSDRSGGSTDTQYF.

This clonotype was found once. The rearrangement links TRBV12-5 to TRBJ1-4, with a possible D match to TRBD1 (5 bases). Germline V gene data show CDR1 as LGHNT and CDR2 as FRNRAP. The CDR3 totals 15 residues. Trimming cost V 0 bases and J 7 bases, with 12 bases left between them. The CDR3 region has the DNA TGTGCTAGTGGTTTGGTACCGGCCGGGGGTGAAAAACTGTTTTTT. This encodes CASGLVPAGGEKLFF.

The chain employs TRBV12-3 or TRBV12-4 and TRBJ2-5, with D perhaps TRBD1 (5 bases). Trimming took off 4 bases at V and 4 bases at J, with 13 bases between the two ends. This CDR3 has 14 residues. CDR3 coding DNA: TGTGCCAGCAGTTCCGCAGGGATTCCAGAGACCCAGTACTTC. Protein product: CASSSAGIPETQYF.

V is TRBV12-3 or TRBV12-4 and J is TRBJ2-7; the D is unclear. Trimming cost V 5 bases and J 6 bases, with 20 bases left between them. The CDR3 contains 15 residues. DNA of the CDR3: TGTGCCAGCAGTCGATTACTAACTCCCCGGGCCGAGCAGTACTTC. It specifies CASSRLLTPRAEQYF.

The V call is TRBV15, the J call TRBJ2-2; D uncertain. CDR3 length: 18 amino acids. The germline CDR1 and CDR2 sequences are LNHNV and YYDKDF (reference sequence). V lost 3 bases, J lost 4 bases, and 21 bases lay in between. The CDR3 bases are TGTGCCACCAGCAGTCTGGGTTCTGGGTTGGTTTTCACCGGGGAGCTGTTTTTT. Its translation is CATSSLGSGLVFTGELFF.

The CDR3 is CSARLDRGGTYSNQPQHF. The CDR3 DNA follows: TGCAGTGCTAGGCTTGACAGGGGGGGAACCTATAGCAATCAGCCCCAGCATTTT. J is TRBJ1-5 and V is TRBV20-1; TRBD1 aligns across 9 bases. The germline V gene encodes CDR1 DFQATT and CDR2 SNEGSKA (reference sequence). The CDR3 sequence is 18 residues long. Germline trimming cut 3 bases from V and 0 bases from J; bases unmatched to any gene: 12.

The chain combines TRBV6-5 with TRBJ2-5; 8 nucleotides match TRBD1. CDR3 length: 17 residues. Germline V CDR1 and CDR2: MNHEY, SVGAGI. The trim removed 3 bases at V and 5 bases at J, leaving 14 bases unmatched. CDR3 DNA sequence: TGTGCCAGCAGTTATGGACAGGGATTGACCACGGTGGAGACCCAGTACTTC. As protein: CASSYGQGLTTVETQYF.

This clonotype was seen a few times. The V gene is TRBV6-5, the J gene TRBJ1-1, with TRBD1 as a possible D gene (5 bases). CDR3 length equals 14 residues. The germline V gene encodes CDR1 MNHEY and CDR2 SVGAGI. V was shortened by 6 bases and J by 7 bases, with 18 bases between the two germline ends. CDR3 in amino acids: CASRSRDGEIEAFF. CDR3 coding DNA: TGTGCCAGCAGGAGCCGGGACGGAGAAATTGAAGCTTTCTTT.

This chain links TRBV20-1 with TRBJ2-3; D possibly matches TRBD1 or TRBD2 (5 bases each). The ends were cut back, 2 bases at V and 7 bases at J, with 19 bases in the middle. CDR1 is DFQATT, CDR2 SNEGSKA, per germline (reference sequence). The CDR3 totals 15 residues. CDR3 bases: TGCAGTGCTAGAAGAGGGACCGAGCATGGAAATACGCAGTATTTT. It encodes CSARRGTEHGNTQYF.

CDR3 nucleotides: TGTGCCAGCAGCCAACCGGGGGAGCCTGGGCTTGAGCAGTACTTC. This gives the protein CASSQPGEPGLEQYF. The chain employs TRBV4-2 and TRBJ2-7, with D perhaps TRBD2 (6 bases). Germline CDR1 is LGHNA and CDR2 is YNFKEQ. The V end lost 2 bases, the J end lost 7 bases, and 18 bases lay between the germline ends. The CDR3 is 15 amino acids.

There are a few counts of this clonotype. V gene TRBV6-2 or TRBV6-3 combines with J gene TRBJ2-1; 7 nucleotides line up with TRBD1. Looked up from germline, CDR1 is MNHEY and CDR2 is SVGEGT. This CDR3 is 16 amino acids long. J lost 4 bases, V lost 0 bases, and 6 bases had no gene match. CDR3 amino acids: CASSYSGQKPYNEQFF. CDR3 nucleotide sequence: TGTGCCAGCAGTTACTCGGGACAGAAACCTTACAATGAGCAGTTCTTC.

The rearrangement joins TRBV5-1 to TRBJ2-2; the match to TRBD1 covers 7 bases. CDR1 is SGHRS, CDR2 YFSETQ, per germline. This CDR3 region has 13 residues. With 4 bases clipped from V and 6 bases from J, the junction kept 3 bases outside the gene matches. The CDR3 nucleotides read TGCGCCAGCAGCGTACAGGGGTCCGGGGAGCTGTTTTTT. Translation gives CASSVQGSGELFF.

This clonotype has ten or more counts. The chain combines TRBV5-1 with TRBJ1-2, with D possibly being TRBD1 (5 bases). The CDR3 spans 13 residues. Looked up from germline, CDR1 is SGHRS and CDR2 is YFSETQ. V gave up 2 bases and J gave up 8 bases, with 13 bases separating them. CDR3 residues: CASSLGQGSGYTF. CDR3 bases: TGCGCCAGCAGCTTAGGGCAGGGTTCGGGCTACACCTTC.

The sample holds a few counts of this clonotype. This chain joins TRBV24-1 and TRBJ2-1; 15 bases line up with TRBD2. V shed 4 bases, J shed 4 bases, and the junction held 10 bases outside the gene matches. The CDR3 has 19 amino acids. Germline V lookup: CDR1 KGHDR, CDR2 SFDVKD. CDR3 coding DNA: TGTGCCACCAGTGACCCCGGACTAGCGGGGGGGCCGCGTTACAATGAGCAGTTCTTC. Residues: CATSDPGLAGGPRYNEQFF.

This clonotype was counted between two and nine times. This chain connects TRBV10-3 to TRBJ2-3; D is possibly TRBD1 or TRBD2 (5 bases each). The CDR3 is 13 residues long. The V gene lost 10 bases and the J gene lost 1 base, with 12 bases spanning the gap. Germline-derived CDR1 and CDR2 are ENHRY and SYGVKD. The CDR3 bases are TGTGCCACCGATAGGGACGGCACAGATACGCAGTATTTT. Protein sequence: CATDRDGTDTQYF.

The chain joins TRBV4-1 to TRBJ1-5; a weak D match, TRBD1 (6 bases). CDR3 length: 18 residues. Trimming pared 1 base from V and 5 bases from J, leaving 21 bases between. Germline-derived CDR1 and CDR2 are MGHRA and YSYEKL. The CDR3 spells CASSQGPRGARGYQPQHF. For the CDR3, the DNA is TGCGCCAGCAGCCAAGGCCCGAGGGGGGCCCGGGGGTATCAGCCCCAGCATTTT.

The DNA of the CDR3 is TGCGCCAGCAGCTTGGCCAGGGCCCAAGAGACCCAGTACTTC. Protein product: CASSLARAQETQYF. The chain employs TRBV5-1 and TRBJ2-5, with a tentative D call TRBD1 (5 bases). Deletions cut 0 bases from V and 1 base from J, with 7 bases between. This CDR3 comprises 14 residues. Germline V gene lookup returns CDR1 SGHRS and CDR2 YFSETQ.

The chain employs TRBV6-1 and TRBJ2-3; no firm D call. Between the trimmed V and J ends, which lost 6 bases and 3 bases, there was a span of 10 bases. The CDR3 runs to 13 residues. In germline, CDR1 is MNHNS, CDR2 SASEGT. CDR3 protein: CASRNLPTDTQYF. The CDR3 nucleotides read TGTGCCAGCAGGAATCTCCCGACAGATACGCAGTATTTT.

This clonotype was counted a few times. The chain couples TRBV20-1 to TRBJ2-7; TRBD1 is a possible D gene (7 bases). The CDR3 extends over 13 amino acids. The germline V gene encodes CDR1 DFQATT and CDR2 SNEGSKA (reference sequence). Trimming left V 6 bases short and J 7 bases short, with 19 bases between. The CDR3 nucleotides are TGCAGTGCAGGTGGCAGGGGGACTGGAGAGCAGTACTTC. This sequence encodes CSAGGRGTGEQYF.

The rearrangement uses TRBV5-8 and TRBJ2-5, with D unclear. Trimming took off 4 bases at V and 5 bases at J, with 6 bases between the two ends. The CDR3 is 11 amino acids. CDR1 and CDR2 (germline): SGHTS, YDEGEE. The CDR3 coding sequence is TGTGCCAGCAGCGTCCTTGAGACCCAGTACTTC. Amino acids: CASSVLETQYF.

This chain uses TRBV9 with TRBJ2-3; 9 bases are a match to TRBD2. This CDR3 is built from 16 residues. Trimming at V came to 2 bases and at J to 3 bases, leaving 7 bases not matched to a gene. CDR1 and CDR2 from the germline V gene are SGDLS and YYNGEE. The CDR3 reads CASSVTTSGGTDTQYF. CDR3 sequence (DNA): TGTGCCAGCAGCGTTACGACTAGCGGTGGTACAGATACGCAGTATTTT.

This chain links TRBV5-1 with TRBJ2-6; perhaps TRBD1 as D (5 bases). The CDR3 totals 14 residues. The V end was cut by 0 bases, the J end by 13 bases, with 14 bases between. Germline V gene lookup returns CDR1 SGHRS and CDR2 YFSETQ. The CDR3 loop reads CASSLVSGLKVLTF. The CDR3 DNA follows: TGCGCCAGCAGCTTGGTTTCAGGGCTGAAGGTCCTGACTTTC.

This clonotype showed up many times. The rearrangement links TRBV20-1 to TRBJ2-2; 11 nucleotides match TRBD2. Germline CDR1 and CDR2: DFQATT and SNEGSKA (reference sequence). V lost 0 bases, J lost 7 bases, and 1 base stayed unmatched. The CDR3 has 14 residues. The CDR3 DNA is TGCAGTGCTAGAGATCTAGCGGGAGGCGGGGAGCTGTTTTTT. Translated, it gives CSARDLAGGGELFF.

This clonotype was seen a few times. V gene TRBV6-6 combines with J gene TRBJ2-3; 7 bases fit TRBD2. J was trimmed by 1 base and V by 6 bases; bases with no gene match: 4. Germline lookup yields CDR1 MNHNY and CDR2 SVGAGI (reference sequence). The CDR3 runs 14 residues. This CDR3 reads CASSLLAGTDTQYF. For the CDR3, the DNA is TGTGCCAGCAGCCTCCTAGCGGGCACAGATACGCAGTATTTT.